This T cell receptor beta chain was sequenced in a study of OX40 agonist ivuxolimab in advanced cancers. For the study at large: Dose-escalation patients were diagnosed with hepatocellular carcinoma, melanoma, renal cell cancer or head and neck cancer.

In regard to this clone: Its antigen is as yet unknown. The sample holds other DNA sequences that translate to the same CDR3.

Clones were read by immunoSEQ multiplex PCR, and TCRdb kept only the in-frame ones, dropping some. The data hold 70,000 to 90,000 clones, with more than 85% observed a single time. CDR1 is WNHNN and CDR2 is SYGVQD in the germline V gene (reference sequence). The V gene lost 0 bases and the J gene lost 7 bases, with 7 bases spanning the gap. The CDR3 length is 13 residues. Points from the study as a whole: More expanded clones were seen, on average, in CD8+ T cells than in CD4+.

The chain is built from TRBV10-1 and TRBJ1-5; D possibly corresponds to TRBD1 (5 bases). Here the sequenced sample was CD4+ or CD8+ T cells sorted from blood, taken in a trial of the OX40 agonist ivuxolimab. The sequence was obtained from an adult with an advanced solid tumor such as melanoma, head and neck, liver or kidney cancer. DNA of the CDR3: TGCGCCAGCAGTGAGTCGGGGGTCCAGCCCCAGCATTTT. This sequence encodes CASSESGVQPQHF.